The rows below give T cell receptor beta chains drawn from one sample of a study of control samples from healthy donors and cancer patients. Profiled with immunoSEQ multiplex PCR; TCRdb holds only in-frame clones, not every one. The sample includes some 190,000 clones, 90% to 95% seen only once; the top ten take over 1.5%. The sequenced sample consisted of blood. The receptors originated from a man aged 25-45 years in good health. Each CDR3 is given with its conserved first and last residue. D genes are given only for firm matches. Size is omitted from some rows. Given values are once, few, many or a class for expanded clones.

v_call	j_call	clone_size	d_call	cdr3_aa	cdr3_nt
TRBV7-2	TRBJ1-1	NA	NA	CASSLGSLIAAFF	TGTGCCAGCAGCTTAGGCTCTCTTATCGCAGCTTTCTTT
TRBV5-8	TRBJ2-3	NA	TRBD1	CASSSGTAHGADTQYF	TGTGCCAGCAGCTCGGGGACAGCCCATGGCGCAGATACGCAGTATTTT
TRBV5-6	TRBJ2-7	NA	TRBD1	CASSLTTGASSYEQYF	TGTGCCAGCAGCCTAACGACAGGGGCTAGCTCCTACGAGCAGTACTTC
TRBV5-1	TRBJ2-7	NA	NA	CASSLGRDYEQYF	TGCGCCAGCAGCTTGGGACGGGACTACGAGCAGTACTTC
TRBV6-5	TRBJ1-4	NA	NA	CASSYGGTPDEKLFF	TGTGCCAGCAGTTACGGGGGGACACCCGATGAAAAACTGTTTTTT
TRBV5-5	TRBJ2-1	few	NA	CASSLDRAYNEQFF	TGTGCCAGCAGCTTGGACAGAGCCTACAATGAGCAGTTCTTC
TRBV3-1/TRBV3-2	TRBJ1-1	NA	NA	CASSHLYKGTEAFF	TGTGCCAGCAGCCACCTCTACAAGGGGACTGAAGCTTTCTTT
TRBV7-9	TRBJ2-3	NA	TRBD2	CASSLTSGGASHTQYF	TGTGCCAGCAGCTTAACTAGCGGGGGGGCCTCCCATACGCAGTATTTT
TRBV6-5	TRBJ1-5	NA	NA	CASSQSTGHGQPQHF	TGTGCCAGCAGTCAGTCGACAGGCCACGGTCAGCCCCAGCATTTT
TRBV7-8	TRBJ1-5	NA	NA	CASSSNSLAQSNQPQHF	TGTGCCAGCAGCTCCAACAGTTTGGCACAGAGCAATCAGCCCCAGCATTTT
TRBV12-3/TRBV12-4	TRBJ1-2	NA	NA	CASSLGASYTF	TGTGCCAGCAGTTTAGGGGCCAGCTACACCTTC
TRBV15	TRBJ2-1	NA	NA	CATSQSMDNEQFF	TGTGCCACCAGTCAATCGATGGACAATGAGCAGTTCTTC
TRBV2	TRBJ2-1	NA	NA	CASSDPVGGASNEQFF	TGTGCCAGCAGTGACCCGGTGGGGGGGGCAAGCAATGAGCAGTTCTTC
TRBV5-1	TRBJ1-1	few	TRBD1	CASSRRDRLNTEAFF	TGCGCCAGCAGCCGACGGGACAGACTGAACACTGAAGCTTTCTTT
TRBV13	TRBJ2-2	NA	NA	CASSVPSRTGELFF	TGTGCCAGCAGCGTGCCTTCTCGGACCGGGGAGCTGTTTTTT
TRBV24-1	TRBJ2-7	NA	NA	CATSDSRGPMARQYF	TGTGCCACCAGTGATTCCAGGGGCCCCATGGCGCGGCAGTACTTC
TRBV6-5	TRBJ2-7	NA	TRBD2	CASRKSGTSNYEQYF	TGTGCCAGCAGAAAATCCGGGACTAGCAACTACGAGCAGTACTTC
TRBV27	TRBJ1-1	NA	NA	CASSLVAGTEAFF	TGTGCCAGCAGTTTAGTGGCCGGGACTGAAGCTTTCTTT
TRBV6-1	TRBJ2-1	NA	TRBD1	CASSEVLGDRGDNEQFF	TGTGCCAGCAGTGAAGTCCTGGGGGACAGGGGTGACAATGAGCAGTTCTTC
TRBV6-1	TRBJ1-4	NA	NA	CASSEAPGTGRKKLFF	TGTGCCAGCAGTGAAGCGCCTGGAACAGGGAGGAAAAAACTGTTTTTT
TRBV4-2	TRBJ1-1	NA	NA	CASSQEVGRVSTEAFF	TGTGCCAGCAGCCAAGAAGTGGGCAGGGTGAGCACTGAAGCTTTCTTT
TRBV3-1/TRBV3-2	TRBJ1-1	NA	NA	CASRSQGNTEAFF	TGTGCCAGCAGGTCTCAGGGGAACACTGAAGCTTTCTTT
TRBV5-4	TRBJ2-3	NA	TRBD2	CASSLSGGGARTDTQYF	TGTGCCAGCAGCTTGTCTGGCGGGGGGGCGCGCACAGATACGCAGTATTTT
TRBV7-9	TRBJ2-7	NA	NA	CASSPTTGQIAYEQYF	TGTGCCAGCAGCCCAACAACCGGACAGATAGCCTACGAGCAGTACTTC
TRBV20-1	TRBJ1-1	NA	NA	CSAPGATEAFF	TGCAGTGCTCCAGGGGCCACTGAAGCTTTCTTT
TRBV6-1	TRBJ2-7	medium-sized	NA	CASSELTGSSYEQYF	TGTGCCAGCAGTGAACTGACGGGGAGCTCCTACGAGCAGTACTTC
TRBV11-3	TRBJ2-2	NA	TRBD1	CASSLQGQPGGNTGELFF	TGTGCCAGCAGCTTACAGGGACAGCCCGGTGGGAACACCGGGGAGCTGTTTTTT
TRBV4-1	TRBJ1-3	NA	NA	CASSQTGMGETIYF	TGCGCCAGCAGCCAGACCGGGATGGGGGAGACCATATATTTT
TRBV2	TRBJ1-5	NA	NA	CASRQGRGNQPQHF	TGTGCCAGCAGACAGGGAAGGGGCAATCAGCCCCAGCATTTT
TRBV3-1/TRBV3-2	TRBJ2-5	NA	NA	CASSRNLGETQYF	TGTGCCAGCAGCCGGAACTTAGGGGAGACCCAGTACTTC
TRBV2	TRBJ2-4	NA	NA	CASSDDRGSKNIQYF	TGTGCCAGCAGTGATGACCGGGGGTCCAAAAACATTCAGTACTTC
TRBV14	TRBJ1-1	NA	NA	CASSQGPSVWDTEAFF	TGTGCCAGCAGCCAAGGGCCCTCGGTATGGGACACTGAAGCTTTCTTT
TRBV18	TRBJ2-1	NA	NA	CASSPGRENEQFF	TGTGCCAGCTCACCAGGACGCGAAAATGAGCAGTTCTTC
TRBV12-3/TRBV12-4	TRBJ1-2	NA	NA	CASSPHGGIAF	TGTGCCAGCAGCCCCCACGGGGGGATCGCCTTC
TRBV9	TRBJ1-4	NA	TRBD1	CASSAGTGAEKLFF	TGTGCCAGCAGCGCCGGGACAGGGGCTGAAAAACTGTTTTTT
TRBV6-5	TRBJ1-3	NA	NA	CASSYSNGNTIYF	TGTGCCAGCAGCTACTCGAATGGAAACACCATATATTTT
TRBV10-3	TRBJ2-2	NA	TRBD1	CAIRAGGRGTGELFF	TGTGCCATCAGGGCAGGGGGACGGGGCACCGGGGAGCTGTTTTTT
TRBV7-3	TRBJ1-1	NA	TRBD1	CASREDRVAFF	TGTGCCAGCAGGGAGGACAGGGTGGCTTTCTTT
TRBV6-4	TRBJ1-1	NA	NA	CASSPTAETEAFF	TGTGCCAGCAGCCCTACTGCGGAAACTGAAGCTTTCTTT
TRBV3-1/TRBV3-2	TRBJ1-6	NA	NA	CASSQRRGDSSPLHF	TGTGCCAGCAGCCAAAGGCGGGGAGACAGTTCACCCCTCCACTTT
TRBV30	TRBJ1-2	NA	TRBD1	CAWKDSGQGNYGYTF	TGTGCCTGGAAGGATTCGGGACAGGGAAACTATGGCTACACCTTC
TRBV7-9	TRBJ2-7	NA	NA	CASSFASSSYEQYF	TGTGCCAGCAGCTTCGCATCCAGCTCCTACGAGCAGTACTTC